The 2 T cell receptor beta chains presented below share a single source sample, sequenced in a study of molecular identifiers for immune sequencing clone quantification. TCRdb re-analysed the PCR reads in MiXCR, keeping a single row per CDR3 protein. The sample yields 490,000 or so distinct CDR3 sequences, around 21% seen once. Sample: naive CD8+ T cells from blood, with Jurkat cell RNA spiked in. Subset denoted: FACS-sorted CD8+CD4-CCR7+CD45RA+ naive T cells. These receptors originate from a human donor in good health. Some libraries in this study had Jurkat cell RNA spiked in.

The V gene is TRBV27, the J gene TRBJ1-1; 8 nucleotides align to TRBD1. This CDR3 is 15 amino acids long. J lost 3 bases, V lost 3 bases, and 6 bases had no gene match. Germline assignment: CDR1 MNHEY and CDR2 SMNVEV (reference sequence). The CDR3 spells CASSLDRVTDTEAFF. The CDR3 region has the DNA TGTGCCAGCAGTTTGGACAGGGTGACGGACACTGAAGCTTTCTTT.

In this sample, this clonotype turned up a few times. CDR3 DNA: TGTGCCAGCACCCCTTGGGGACAGATGAACACTGAAGCTTTCTTT. The encoded protein is CASTPWGQMNTEAFF. The rearrangement uses TRBV6-2 or TRBV6-3 and TRBJ1-1; 7 positions match TRBD1. Unmatched junction bases numbered 8, after V lost 7 bases and J lost 0 bases. This CDR3 has 15 amino acids. Germline V CDR1 and CDR2: MNHEY, SVGEGT.